The 17 T cell receptor beta chains below were found in one sample sequenced in a study of T cells after yellow fever vaccination. TCRdb re-called the 5' RACE reads with MiXCR, one entry per CDR3 protein. The sample carries 620,000 or so distinct CDR3 sequences, about 15% recorded once. The starting material was PBMCs, obtained roughly 5 days after the first yellow fever vaccination. The receptors come from a man aged 18-30 years who received the YFV17D yellow fever vaccine.

This clonotype was found a few times. The chain is built from TRBV4-3 and TRBJ2-2; 10 bases align to TRBD1. The CDR3 has 16 residues. In germline, CDR1 is LGHNA, CDR2 YSLEER. J lost 1 base, V lost 3 bases, and 2 bases had no gene match. The CDR3 DNA reads TGCGCCAGCAGCCACGGGACAGGGGAGAACACCGGGGAGCTGTTTTTT. It encodes CASSHGTGENTGELFF.

This clonotype has at least ten counts. The J gene is TRBJ2-7, the V gene TRBV19; 7 nucleotides match TRBD1. The CDR3 contains 11 residues. Per the germline V gene, CDR1 is LNHDA and CDR2 is SQIVND (reference sequence). With 9 bases clipped from V and 5 bases from J, the junction kept 4 bases outside the gene matches. The CDR3 region has the DNA TGTGCCAGCCGACAGGGAAACGAGCAGTACGTC. Its protein is CASRQGNEQYV.

This clonotype showed up just a few times. The genes are TRBV5-6 and TRBJ2-2; D perhaps matches TRBD1 (5 bases). The CDR3 loop spans 11 amino acids. Trimming took 4 bases from V and 11 from J, leaving 9 bases between them. Germline-derived CDR1 and CDR2 are SGHDT and YYEEEE. The CDR3: CASSLRTELFF. CDR3 coding DNA: TGTGCCAGCAGCCTTAGGACAGAGCTGTTTTTT.

V usage is TRBV7-2 and J usage is TRBJ1-2; 7 bases match TRBD1. Germline lookup yields CDR1 SGHTA and CDR2 FQGNSA. Trimming removed 3 bases from V and 7 bases from J; junction bases left unmatched: 8. The CDR3 is 14 amino acids. The CDR3 protein is CASSFPTGTSGYTF. The CDR3 DNA reads TGTGCCAGCAGCTTTCCGACAGGGACCTCTGGCTACACCTTC.

This clonotype was seen ten or more times. The genes are TRBV7-2 and TRBJ1-1; a weak D match, TRBD1 (6 bases). Trimming removed 6 bases from V and 0 bases from J, with 8 bases in between. Germline assignment: CDR1 SGHTA and CDR2 FQGNSA. This CDR3 contains 13 residues. CDR3 DNA sequence: TGTGCCAGCAGAAGGGGGATGAACACTGAAGCTTTCTTT. It is translated as CASRRGMNTEAFF.

The chain links TRBV3-1 to TRBJ2-7; TRBD1 matches 9 bases. Germline V lookup: CDR1 LGHDT, CDR2 YNNKEL (reference sequence). The CDR3 extends over 15 amino acids. V lost 4 bases, J lost 9 bases, and 13 bases stayed unmatched. CDR3 amino acids: CASSPWDRDPSRQYF. The CDR3 bases are TGTGCCAGCAGCCCCTGGGACAGGGATCCATCAAGGCAGTACTTC.

The chain couples TRBV7-9 to TRBJ1-2; no clear D. Germline V gene sequence: CDR1 SEHNR, CDR2 FQNEAQ (reference sequence). This CDR3 is built from 14 residues. Trimming removed 1 base at V and 3 bases at J, with 9 bases between. The CDR3 reads CASSLGVKDYGYTF. The CDR3 region has the DNA TGTGCCAGCAGCTTAGGTGTGAAGGACTATGGCTACACCTTC.

The V and J genes are TRBV12-3 or TRBV12-4 and TRBJ1-1; D uncertain. The V and J ends lost 6 bases and 4 bases respectively, with 12 bases between them. This CDR3 region has 13 residues. For the CDR3, the DNA is TGTGCCAGCAGCCTTCCTCCCGGCACTGAAGCTTTCTTT. It is translated as CASSLPPGTEAFF.

This clonotype showed up many times. This chain connects TRBV20-1 to TRBJ1-4; D not resolved. This CDR3 has 14 amino acids. V lost 8 bases and J 5 bases, leaving 18 bases between the germline ends. Germline loops: CDR1 DFQATT, CDR2 SNEGSKA (reference sequence). CDR3 nucleotides: TGCAGTACGTCCCCGGGAGCTCTAAATGAAAAACTGTTTTTT. Its protein product is CSTSPGALNEKLFF.

This clonotype was counted only a few times. The chain uses TRBV7-9 and TRBJ1-1; D unclear. The germline V gene has CDR1 SEHNR and CDR2 FQNEAQ (reference sequence). This CDR3 is 12 amino acids long. V lost 5 bases and J 8 bases, leaving 12 bases between the germline ends. CDR3 loop: CASSASSVEAFF. The DNA for the CDR3 is TGTGCCAGCAGCGCCAGTTCCGTGGAAGCTTTCTTT.

This chain connects TRBV5-5 to TRBJ2-5; 8 bases line up with TRBD2. Looked up from germline, CDR1 is SGHKS and CDR2 is YYEKEE (reference sequence). The CDR3 is 15 residues long. Losses at the gene ends were 3 bases for V and 5 bases for J; bases not matched to a gene: 9. CDR3 coding DNA: TGTGCCAGCAGCTCTCCAGCGGGGGCGGGGGAGACCCAGTACTTC. It encodes CASSSPAGAGETQYF.

This clonotype was picked up a small number of times. J is TRBJ1-1 and V is TRBV29-1, with D possibly matching TRBD1 (5 bases). The germline CDR1 and CDR2 sequences are SQVTM and ANQGSEA. This CDR3 has 12 amino acids. Trimming pared 3 bases from V and 5 bases from J, leaving 10 bases between. This chain's CDR3 is CSVDIWGTEAFF. In DNA, the CDR3 is TGCAGCGTTGATATCTGGGGGACTGAAGCTTTCTTT.

The chain uses TRBV6-1 and TRBJ2-5; TRBD2 matches at 13 bases. The CDR3 is 17 amino acids. Germline V lookup: CDR1 MNHNS, CDR2 SASEGT. The junction had 17 bases not matched to a gene; V was cut back by 6 bases and J by 10 bases. CDR3 residues: CASSRETSGGSLGVQYF. CDR3 coding DNA: TGTGCCAGCAGCCGCGAGACTAGCGGGGGGTCATTGGGGGTCCAGTACTTC.

Turning to this clonotype: Compared with germline, one end of the junction differs, possibly owing to a read error. CDR3 region: CASGFIDRLHSPLHF. CDR3 nucleotides: TGTGCCAGCGGCTTTATAGACAGGCTGCATTCACCCCTCCACTTT. V usage is TRBV5-5 and J usage is TRBJ1-6; a weak D match, TRBD1 (6 bases). Germline assignment: CDR1 SGHKS and CDR2 YYEKEE (reference sequence). The CDR3 is 15 amino acids.

This chain links TRBV4-1 with TRBJ2-5; 12 positions match TRBD2. The V gene end was trimmed by 4 bases and the J gene end by 8 bases; junction bases not matched to a gene: 11. The CDR3 is 16 residues long. Per germline, CDR1 MGHRA and CDR2 YSYEKL. The CDR3 spells CASSPQVTSGGATQYF. CDR3 DNA sequence: TGCGCCAGCAGCCCTCAGGTGACTAGCGGGGGTGCAACCCAGTACTTC.

V usage is TRBV30 and J usage is TRBJ2-6; D remains unclear. This CDR3 is 12 amino acids long. The V end was cut by 4 bases, the J end by 0 bases, with 1 base between. Germline V gives CDR1 GTSNPN, CDR2 SVGIG (reference sequence). The CDR3: CAWNSGANVLTF. CDR3 nucleotide sequence: TGTGCCTGGAACTCTGGGGCCAACGTCCTGACTTTC.

The J gene is TRBJ2-2, the V gene TRBV6-1; possible D gene TRBD1, 5 bases. The germline V and J ends were trimmed by 6 bases and 0 bases, with 17 bases remaining between them. Germline V gene data show CDR1 as MNHNS and CDR2 as SASEGT. The CDR3 totals 17 residues. CDR3 bases: TGTGCCAGCAGCCGAGGACACGACCCAGCGAACACCGGGGAGCTGTTTTTT. Translation: CASSRGHDPANTGELFF.